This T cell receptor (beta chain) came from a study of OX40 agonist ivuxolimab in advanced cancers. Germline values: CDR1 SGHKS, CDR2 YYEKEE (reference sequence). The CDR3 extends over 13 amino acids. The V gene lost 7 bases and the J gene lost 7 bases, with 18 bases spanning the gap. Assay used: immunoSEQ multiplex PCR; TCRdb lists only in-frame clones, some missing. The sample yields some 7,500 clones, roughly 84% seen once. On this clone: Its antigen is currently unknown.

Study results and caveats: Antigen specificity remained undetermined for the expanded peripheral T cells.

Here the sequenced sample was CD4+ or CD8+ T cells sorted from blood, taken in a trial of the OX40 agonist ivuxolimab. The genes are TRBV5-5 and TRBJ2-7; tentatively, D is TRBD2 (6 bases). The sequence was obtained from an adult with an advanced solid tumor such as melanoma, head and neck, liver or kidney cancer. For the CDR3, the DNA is TGTGCCAGCGGGGGTTACGGGGCGGGAGAGCAGTACTTC. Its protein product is CASGGYGAGEQYF.